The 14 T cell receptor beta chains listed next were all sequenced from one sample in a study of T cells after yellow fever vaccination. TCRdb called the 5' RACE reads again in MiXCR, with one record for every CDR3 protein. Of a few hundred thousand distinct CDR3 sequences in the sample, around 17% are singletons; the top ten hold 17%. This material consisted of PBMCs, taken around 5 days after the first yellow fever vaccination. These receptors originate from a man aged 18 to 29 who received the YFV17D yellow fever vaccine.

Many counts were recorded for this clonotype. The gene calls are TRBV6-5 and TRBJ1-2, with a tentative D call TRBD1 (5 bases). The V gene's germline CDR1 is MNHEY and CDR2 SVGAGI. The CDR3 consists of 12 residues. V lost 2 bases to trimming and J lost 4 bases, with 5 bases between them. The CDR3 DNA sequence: TGTGCCAGCAGTTACAGGGGCTATGGCTACACCTTC. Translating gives CASSYRGYGYTF.

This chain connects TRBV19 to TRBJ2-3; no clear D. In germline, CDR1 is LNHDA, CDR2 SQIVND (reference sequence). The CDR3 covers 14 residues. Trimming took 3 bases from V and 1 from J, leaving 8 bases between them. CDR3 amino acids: CASSMGLRTDTQYF. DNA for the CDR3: TGTGCCAGTAGTATGGGGTTACGCACAGATACGCAGTATTTT.

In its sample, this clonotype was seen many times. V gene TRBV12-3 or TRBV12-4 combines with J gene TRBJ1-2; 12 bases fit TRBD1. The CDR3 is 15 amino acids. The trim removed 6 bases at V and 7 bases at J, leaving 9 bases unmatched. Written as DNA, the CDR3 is TGTGCCAGCAGCGACCGGGACAGGGGGCATGGTGGCTACACCTTC. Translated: CASSDRDRGHGGYTF.

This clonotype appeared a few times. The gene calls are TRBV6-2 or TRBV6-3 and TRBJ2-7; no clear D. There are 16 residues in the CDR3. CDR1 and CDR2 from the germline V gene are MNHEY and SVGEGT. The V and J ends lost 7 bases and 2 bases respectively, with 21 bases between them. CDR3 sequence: CASTSLAGAYPYEQYF. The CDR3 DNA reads TGTGCCAGCACCTCTCTGGCAGGTGCTTACCCCTACGAGCAGTACTTC.

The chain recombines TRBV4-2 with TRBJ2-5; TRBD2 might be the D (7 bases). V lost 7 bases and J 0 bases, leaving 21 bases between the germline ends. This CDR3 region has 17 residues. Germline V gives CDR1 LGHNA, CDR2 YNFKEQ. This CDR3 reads CASKGGTGFPYQETQYF. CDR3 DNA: TGTGCCAGCAAGGGGGGGACGGGGTTCCCGTACCAAGAGACCCAGTACTTC.

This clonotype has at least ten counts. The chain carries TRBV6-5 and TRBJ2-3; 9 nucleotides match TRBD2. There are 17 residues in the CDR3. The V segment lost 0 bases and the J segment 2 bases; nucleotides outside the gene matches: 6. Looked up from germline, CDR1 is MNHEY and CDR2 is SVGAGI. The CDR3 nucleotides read TGTGCCAGCAGTTACTCCCAGACTAGCGGCCTCACAGATACGCAGTATTTT. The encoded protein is CASSYSQTSGLTDTQYF.

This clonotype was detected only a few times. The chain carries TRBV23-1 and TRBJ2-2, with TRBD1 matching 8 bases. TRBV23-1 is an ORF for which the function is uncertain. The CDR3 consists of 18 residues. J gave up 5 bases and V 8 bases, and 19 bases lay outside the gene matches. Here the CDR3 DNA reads TGCGCCAGCGCCCATGGGGACAGGCCACCTCGTGTTACCGGGGAGCTGTTTTTT. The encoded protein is CASAHGDRPPRVTGELFF.

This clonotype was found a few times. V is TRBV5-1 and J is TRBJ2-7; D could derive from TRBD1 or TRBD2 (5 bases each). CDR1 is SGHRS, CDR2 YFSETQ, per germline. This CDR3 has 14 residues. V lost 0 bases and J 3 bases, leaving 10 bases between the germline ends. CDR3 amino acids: CASSLEGAGYEQYV. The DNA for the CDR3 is TGCGCCAGCAGCTTGGAAGGGGCGGGCTACGAGCAGTACGTC.

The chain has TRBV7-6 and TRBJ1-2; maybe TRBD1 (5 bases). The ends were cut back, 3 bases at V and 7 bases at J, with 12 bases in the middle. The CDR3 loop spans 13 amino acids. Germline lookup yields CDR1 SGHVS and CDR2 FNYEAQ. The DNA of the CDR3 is TGTGCCAGCAGCTTGGCCAGGGCAAGTGGCTACACCTTC. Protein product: CASSLARASGYTF.

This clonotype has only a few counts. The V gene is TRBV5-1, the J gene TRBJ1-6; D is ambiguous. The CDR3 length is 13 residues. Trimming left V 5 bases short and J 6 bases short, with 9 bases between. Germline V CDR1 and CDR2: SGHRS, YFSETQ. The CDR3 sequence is CASRPEANSPLHF. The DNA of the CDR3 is TGCGCCAGCAGACCTGAGGCTAATTCACCCCTCCACTTT.

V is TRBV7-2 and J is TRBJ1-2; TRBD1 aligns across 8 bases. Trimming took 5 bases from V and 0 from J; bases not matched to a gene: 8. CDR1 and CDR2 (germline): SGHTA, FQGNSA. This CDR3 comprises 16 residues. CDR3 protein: CASSQGQGIANYGYTF. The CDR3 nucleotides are TGTGCCAGCAGCCAAGGACAGGGAATAGCTAACTATGGCTACACCTTC.

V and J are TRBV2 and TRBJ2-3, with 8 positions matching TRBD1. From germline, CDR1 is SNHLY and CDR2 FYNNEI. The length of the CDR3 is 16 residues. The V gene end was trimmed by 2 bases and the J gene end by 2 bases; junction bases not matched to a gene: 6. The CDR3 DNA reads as TGTGCCAGCAGTGAACAGGGGGCATCGGACACAGATACGCAGTATTTT. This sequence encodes CASSEQGASDTDTQYF.

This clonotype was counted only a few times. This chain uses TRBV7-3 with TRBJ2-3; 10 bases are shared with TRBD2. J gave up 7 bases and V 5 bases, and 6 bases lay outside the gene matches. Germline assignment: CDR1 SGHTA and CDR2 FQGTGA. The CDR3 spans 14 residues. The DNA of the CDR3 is TGTGCCAGCAGCCCGGGACTAGCGAGAAATACGCAGTATTTT. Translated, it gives CASSPGLARNTQYF.

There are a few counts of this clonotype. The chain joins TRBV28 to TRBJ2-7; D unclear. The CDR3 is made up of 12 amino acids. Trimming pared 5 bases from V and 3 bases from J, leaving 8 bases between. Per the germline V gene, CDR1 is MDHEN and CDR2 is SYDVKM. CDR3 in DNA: TGTGCCAGCAGTAGCATATACTACGAGCAGTACGTC. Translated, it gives CASSSIYYEQYV.